Below are 27 T cell receptor beta chains sequenced from a single sample in a study of early T cells in non-severe SARS-CoV-2 infection. TCRdb re-called the 5' RACE reads through MiXCR, storing one row per CDR3 protein. The sample lists tens of thousands of distinct CDR3 sequences, roughly a tenth occurring once. Sequences were obtained from whole blood. The receptors come from an adult who was a healthcare worker with PCR-confirmed SARS-CoV-2 infection or an uninfected control (not recorded which).

This clonotype was counted ten times or more. This rearrangement joins TRBV18 to TRBJ2-3, with D hard to call. CDR3 length equals 14 residues. V shed 1 base and J shed 6 bases, with 11 bases lying between them. Germline V gene data show CDR1 as KGHSH and CDR2 as LQKENI. The CDR3 DNA reads TGTGCCAGCTCACCACTTTCCCAAGCGGATACGCAGTATTTT. It encodes CASSPLSQADTQYF.

This clonotype was counted at least ten times. The chain uses TRBV15 and TRBJ2-2; 9 bases are a match to TRBD1. J lost 1 base, V lost 9 bases, and 3 bases had no gene match. The CDR3 covers 14 residues. The germline CDR1 and CDR2 sequences are LNHNV and YYDKDF (reference sequence). The CDR3 sequence: CATTGGENTGELFF. The CDR3 DNA sequence: TGTGCCACGACAGGGGGTGAGAACACCGGGGAGCTGTTTTTT. The full variable domain, completed using reference TRBV15 and TRBJ2-2, is DAMVIQNPRYQVTQFGKPVTLSCSQTLNHNVMYWYQQKSSQAPKLLFHYYDKDFNNEADTPDNFQSRRPNTSFCFLDIRSPGLGDTAMYLCATTGGENTGELFFGEGSRLTVL.

This clonotype was seen a few times. The chain is built from TRBV29-1 and TRBJ1-1; D unclear. Trimming took off 3 bases at V and 3 bases at J, with 2 bases between the two ends. Per germline, CDR1 SQVTM and CDR2 ANQGSEA. This CDR3 region has 10 residues. The CDR3 reads CSVEYTEAFF. In nucleotides, the CDR3 is TGCAGCGTTGAGTACACTGAAGCTTTCTTT. Full variable domain (outside the CDR3, taken from reference TRBV29-1 and TRBJ1-1): SAVISQKPSRDICQRGTSLTIQCQVDSQVTMMFWYRQQPGQSLTLIATANQGSEATYESGFVIDKFPISRPNLTFSTLTVSNMSPEDSSIYLCSVEYTEAFFGQGTRLTVV.

This clonotype has at least ten counts. The chain employs TRBV20-1 and TRBJ1-1; D not resolved. The germline gives CDR1 DFQATT, CDR2 SNEGSKA (reference sequence). The CDR3 has 10 amino acids. The CDR3 spells CSALDTEAFF. CDR3 bases: TGCAGCGCCCTGGACACTGAAGCTTTCTTT.

The table lists this clonotype with many counts. The chain uses TRBV20-1 and TRBJ2-3; TRBD1 aligns across 7 bases. The V segment lost 4 bases and the J segment 0 bases; nucleotides outside the gene matches: 7. Per the germline V gene, CDR1 is DFQATT and CDR2 is SNEGSKA (reference sequence). CDR3 length: 15 amino acids. CDR3 region: CSATLGTVSTDTQYF. The CDR3 DNA follows: TGCAGTGCTACCCTCGGGACAGTTAGCACAGATACGCAGTATTTT.

The table lists this clonotype with a few counts. The genes are TRBV10-3 and TRBJ1-2; no firm D call. V dropped 10 bases and J dropped 4 bases, with 13 bases sitting between them. The germline gives CDR1 ENHRY, CDR2 SYGVKD. CDR3 length: 12 amino acids. The CDR3 DNA reads TGTGCCACCCAAACATACCTCTATGGCTACACCTTC. As protein: CATQTYLYGYTF.

This clonotype was counted many times. V usage is TRBV9 and J usage is TRBJ2-2, with unresolved D. Germline V gives CDR1 SGDLS, CDR2 YYNGEE. The CDR3 is made up of 13 amino acids. V shed 4 bases and J shed 6 bases, with 10 bases lying between them. CDR3 amino acids: CASSLLIAGELFF. CDR3 DNA: TGTGCCAGCAGCTTACTAATCGCCGGGGAGCTGTTTTTT.

The chain joins TRBV6-1 to TRBJ1-5; D uncertain. This CDR3 has 15 amino acids. From germline, CDR1 is MNHNS and CDR2 SASEGT. Trimming stripped 3 bases from V and 7 bases from J, with 16 bases between. CDR3 protein: CASSESRSVGQPQHF. CDR3 DNA: TGTGCCAGCAGTGAGTCCAGGAGCGTCGGACAGCCCCAGCATTTT.

This clonotype was found many times. This sequence joins TRBV27 and TRBJ2-5; no clear D. Germline V gene data show CDR1 as MNHEY and CDR2 as SMNVEV (reference sequence). V was shortened by 3 bases and J by 1 base, with 9 bases between the two germline ends. The CDR3 is made up of 14 amino acids. CDR3 sequence: CASSLGSPQETQYF. The CDR3 DNA sequence: TGTGCCAGCAGTTTGGGCAGCCCCCAAGAGACCCAGTACTTC.

Many counts were recorded for this clonotype. V is TRBV3-1 and J is TRBJ1-1; 7 nucleotides align to TRBD1. Per germline, CDR1 LGHDT and CDR2 YNNKEL (reference sequence). V shed 3 bases, J shed 5 bases, and the junction held 12 bases outside the gene matches. This CDR3 is built from 16 residues. In DNA, the CDR3 is TGTGCCAGCAGCCAGGGGATTGACAGGGTAGCAACTGAAGCTTTCTTT. This sequence encodes CASSQGIDRVATEAFF.

The chain is built from TRBV29-1 and TRBJ2-7; 11 bases line up with TRBD2. J gave up 3 bases and V 6 bases, and 10 bases lay outside the gene matches. CDR1 and CDR2 from the germline V gene are SQVTM and ANQGSEA. The CDR3 extends over 15 amino acids. The CDR3 is CSVEIAGGPHYEQYF. In DNA, the CDR3 is TGCAGCGTGGAAATAGCGGGAGGGCCTCACTACGAGCAGTACTTC.

This clonotype was counted only a few times. The rearrangement uses TRBV29-1 and TRBJ1-5; no definite D call. V was clipped by 4 bases and J by 3 bases, with 10 bases between them. This CDR3 has 13 amino acids. Germline V gene sequence: CDR1 SQVTM, CDR2 ANQGSEA. The DNA for the CDR3 is TGCAGCGTTGCTTGGGAACCCAATCAGCCCCAGCATTTT. Encoded protein: CSVAWEPNQPQHF.

This clonotype was found many times. The gene calls are TRBV27 and TRBJ1-6; D unclear. Trimming removed 1 base from V and 4 bases from J, with 2 bases in between. The CDR3 length is 13 residues. CDR1 MNHEY and CDR2 SMNVEV come from the germline V gene (reference sequence). The CDR3, as DNA: TGTGCCAGCAGTTTATGGTATAATTCACCCCTCCACTTT. Translation: CASSLWYNSPLHF.

The chain has TRBV30 and TRBJ2-1; TRBD2 aligns across 11 bases. The CDR3 covers 14 residues. The V and J ends lost 4 bases and 4 bases, in that order; junction bases with no gene match: 3. CDR1 and CDR2 (germline): GTSNPN, SVGIG (reference sequence). The CDR3 loop is CAWMGLAAYNEQFF. As DNA, the CDR3 is TGTGCCTGGATGGGACTAGCGGCATACAATGAGCAGTTCTTC.

This clonotype occurred once. The gene calls are TRBV2 and TRBJ2-1; D is unclear. This CDR3 region has 14 residues. Deletions cut 9 bases from V and 5 bases from J, with 17 bases between. Germline loops: CDR1 SNHLY, CDR2 FYNNEI. In nucleotides, the CDR3 is TGTGCCAGACAGACCAGCGTAGGACACAATGAGCAGTTCTTC. Amino acid sequence: CARQTSVGHNEQFF.

This clonotype was observed at least ten times. The chain is built from TRBV4-2 and TRBJ2-2; TRBD2 agrees at 14 bases. This CDR3 contains 17 residues. The V and J ends lost 2 bases and 6 bases, in that order; junction bases with no gene match: 5. Germline V lookup: CDR1 LGHNA, CDR2 YNFKEQ. CDR3: CASSQPGLAGDAGELFF. In DNA form, the CDR3 reads TGTGCCAGCAGCCAACCGGGACTAGCGGGAGACGCCGGGGAGCTGTTTTTT.

This clonotype was seen repeatedly, ten times or more. V is TRBV10-3 and J is TRBJ2-6, with D hard to call. Germline CDR1 reads ENHRY; CDR2 reads SYGVKD. The CDR3 spans 12 residues. V lost 10 bases to trimming and J lost 7 bases, with 11 bases between them. The CDR3 region is CATSPGANVLTF. CDR3 nucleotides: TGTGCCACCTCCCCAGGCGCCAACGTCCTGACTTTC.

In its sample, this clonotype was seen a few times. V gene TRBV19 combines with J gene TRBJ2-3; D ambiguous. CDR3 length: 13 amino acids. V was shortened by 2 bases and J by 4 bases, with 7 bases between the two germline ends. Germline V CDR1 and CDR2: LNHDA, SQIVND (reference sequence). In nucleotides, the CDR3 is TGTGCCAGTAGTATAAGTTTTGCAGATACGCAGTATTTT. Residues: CASSISFADTQYF.

The rearrangement joins TRBV3-1 to TRBJ2-3, with 14 bases lining up with TRBD2. CDR1 is LGHDT and CDR2 is YNNKEL in the germline V gene (reference sequence). The CDR3 contains 18 residues. V dropped 4 bases and J dropped 3; count of bases not matched to a gene: 9. The CDR3 sequence: CASSPKTGLAGETDTQYF. In DNA form, the CDR3 reads TGTGCCAGCAGCCCCAAAACGGGACTAGCGGGGGAGACAGATACGCAGTATTTT.

This clonotype came up a few times. At one of its ends the junction is not consistent with the germline gene, which may arise from a read error. The V call is TRBV7-2, the J call TRBJ2-1; 10 bases fit TRBD2. In germline, CDR1 is SGHTA, CDR2 FQGNSA. The CDR3 extends over 13 amino acids. The CDR3 coding sequence is TGTGCCAGCAGCTTAGCGCCGCAACTAGCGGGGATCTTC. Translation: CASSLAPQLAGIF.

This clonotype was seen only a few times. The genes are TRBV4-1 and TRBJ2-7; TRBD1 agrees at 8 bases. V shed 4 bases and J 3 bases; nucleotides not matched to a gene: 8. Germline values: CDR1 MGHRA, CDR2 YSYEKL. CDR3 size: 15 residues. The CDR3 nucleotides are TGCGCCAGCAGCCCCCAGTCACAGGGGGACTACGAGCAGTACTTC. Translated, it gives CASSPQSQGDYEQYF.

This clonotype was counted ten times or more. The chain uses TRBV6-6 and TRBJ2-6; no definite D call. Germline CDR1 and CDR2: MNHNY and SVGAGI (reference sequence). With 5 bases removed from V and 4 bases from J, the gap between germline ends came to 9 bases. This CDR3 has 14 residues. In DNA form, the CDR3 reads TGTGCCAGCAGTCCGATATCCGGGGCCAACGTCCTGACTTTC. This encodes CASSPISGANVLTF.

V usage is TRBV2 and J usage is TRBJ1-6; D may be TRBD1 (6 bases). Looked up from germline, CDR1 is SNHLY and CDR2 is FYNNEI. The CDR3 is 14 amino acids. Between the trimmed V and J ends, which lost 7 bases and 9 bases, there was a span of 16 bases. DNA of the CDR3: TGTGCCAGCATCACAGGGAACAGGGCTTCACCCCTCCACTTT. This translates into CASITGNRASPLHF. Looking up the rest from reference TRBV2 and TRBJ1-6 gives the full variable domain: EPEVTQTPSHQVTQMGQEVILRCVPISNHLYFYWYRQILGQKVEFLVSFYNNEISEKSEIFDDQFSVERPDGSNFTLKIRSTKLEDSAMYFCASITGNRASPLHFGNGTRLTVT.

Ten or more counts support this clonotype. The rearrangement links TRBV6-1 to TRBJ1-1; TRBD1 might be the D (5 bases). The CDR3 is 15 amino acids. The germline CDR1 and CDR2 sequences are MNHNS and SASEGT. Trimming took 6 bases from V and 5 from J, leaving 19 bases between them. The CDR3 sequence: CASRRPGMLETEAFF. Written as DNA, the CDR3 is TGTGCCAGCAGAAGGCCAGGGATGTTAGAAACTGAAGCTTTCTTT.

This clonotype was counted many times. The chain couples TRBV7-2 to TRBJ2-5; the D is unclear. This CDR3 region has 13 residues. V dropped 3 bases and J dropped 5 bases, with 10 bases sitting between them. The germline V gene has CDR1 SGHTA and CDR2 FQGNSA. The CDR3 nucleotides read TGTGCCAGCAGCTTCGGGCTCGCGGAGACCCAGTACTTC. Its translation is CASSFGLAETQYF.

This clonotype appeared a few times. This sequence joins TRBV30 and TRBJ2-3; weak D call: TRBD2 (5 bases). Trimming took off 7 bases at V and 9 bases at J, with 23 bases between the two ends. The CDR3 has 14 residues. The germline V gene has CDR1 GTSNPN and CDR2 SVGIG (reference sequence). DNA of the CDR3: TGTGCCTCTCAGCCCCACAGAGCAAGAGGGACGCAGTATTTT. Its translation: CASQPHRARGTQYF.

This clonotype was seen at least ten times. The chain links TRBV6-2 or TRBV6-3 to TRBJ1-1; D gene ambiguous. V dropped 5 bases and J dropped 3 bases, with 10 bases sitting between them. CDR1 and CDR2 from the germline V gene are MNHEY and SVGEGT. The CDR3 is 13 amino acids. The CDR3 sequence: CASSGGRYTEAFF. The DNA of the CDR3 is TGTGCCAGCAGTGGAGGACGGTACACTGAAGCTTTCTTT.